A single sample gave rise to the 15 T cell receptor beta chains below, sequenced in a study of OX40 agonist ivuxolimab in advanced cancers. Profiling relied on immunoSEQ multiplex PCR, and the TCRdb table lists in-frame clones only, not all of them. The profile covers some 74,000 clones, with about 94% appearing a single time and about 10% taken by the ten largest. The material sequenced was CD4+ or CD8+ T cells sorted from blood, taken in a trial of the OX40 agonist ivuxolimab. All receptors come from an adult with an advanced solid tumor such as melanoma, head and neck, liver or kidney cancer.

The chain combines TRBV4-1 with TRBJ1-3; D is unresolved. Trimming removed 1 base from V and 0 bases from J, with 7 bases in between. From germline, CDR1 is MGHRA and CDR2 YSYEKL. The CDR3 covers 15 residues. In DNA form, the CDR3 reads TGCGCCAGCAGCCAAGTAAAAGGCTCTGGAAACACCATATATTTT. This encodes CASSQVKGSGNTIYF.

CDR3 region: CASSGHWTALYNEQFF. Written as DNA, the CDR3 is TGTGCCAGCAGCGGACACTGGACCGCCCTCTACAATGAGCAGTTCTTC. J is TRBJ2-1 and V is TRBV5-8, with D maybe TRBD1 (5 bases). Germline values: CDR1 SGHTS, CDR2 YDEGEE. V lost 4 bases, J lost 3 bases, and 17 bases lay in between. The CDR3 loop spans 16 amino acids.

The chain has TRBV12-5 and TRBJ2-5, with D possibly being TRBD2 (5 bases). V was trimmed by 5 bases and J by 5 bases, leaving 12 bases between them. This CDR3 has 13 residues. The germline CDR1 and CDR2 sequences are LGHNT and FRNRAP. Here the CDR3 DNA reads TGTGCTAGTGGTCCCCAGTCGGGGGAGACCCAGTACTTC. This translates into CASGPQSGETQYF. Looking up the rest from reference TRBV12-5 and TRBJ2-5 gives the full variable domain: DARVTQTPRHKVTEMGQEVTMRCQPILGHNTVFWYRQTMMQGLELLAYFRNRAPLDDSGMPKDRFSAEMPDATLATLKIQPSEPRDSAVYFCASGPQSGETQYFGPGTRLLVL.

On this clone itself: This CDR3 is also generated by other DNA sequences in the sample. V and J are TRBV14 and TRBJ2-1; TRBD2 agrees at 8 bases. Trimming at V came to 2 bases and at J to 4 bases, leaving 10 bases not matched to a gene. CDR1 is SGHDN and CDR2 is FVKESK in the germline V gene. The CDR3 has 17 amino acids. For the CDR3, the DNA is TGTGCCAGCAGCCAAAGGGAGCGGGGGTGGGCTTACAATGAGCAGTTCTTC. Residues: CASSQRERGWAYNEQFF.

V usage is TRBV28 and J usage is TRBJ2-3; 7 positions agree with TRBD1. The CDR3 loop spans 15 amino acids. Germline V gene data show CDR1 as MDHEN and CDR2 as SYDVKM. Trimming cost V 6 bases and J 2 bases; bases outside gene matches: 8. The CDR3 loop is CASRIGGQDTDTQYF. The CDR3 DNA reads as TGTGCCAGCAGAATAGGGGGCCAGGACACAGATACGCAGTATTTT. The full variable domain, its missing parts supplied by reference TRBV28 and TRBJ2-3, is DVKVTQSSRYLVKRTGEKVFLECVQDMDHENMFWYRQDPGLGLRLIYFSYDVKMKEKGDIPEGYSVSREKKERFSLILESASTNQTSMYLCASRIGGQDTDTQYFGPGTRLTVL.

Only one count was recorded for this clone. The J gene is TRBJ2-7, the V gene TRBV10-1, with D possibly being TRBD1 (6 bases). V shed 5 bases and J shed 6 bases, with 20 bases lying between them. The CDR3 length is 15 residues. Germline lookup yields CDR1 WNHNN and CDR2 SYGVQD (reference sequence). This chain's CDR3 is CASSIDRSFPCEQYF. CDR3 in DNA: TGCGCCAGCAGTATTGACAGGTCCTTTCCCTGCGAGCAGTACTTC.

V gene TRBV19 combines with J gene TRBJ1-1; D remains unclear. The germline CDR1 and CDR2 sequences are LNHDA and SQIVND (reference sequence). The CDR3 extends over 13 amino acids. Trimming stripped 3 bases from V and 5 bases from J, with 10 bases between. The CDR3 loop is CASSISQQTEAFF. CDR3 DNA: TGTGCCAGTAGTATCAGCCAGCAAACTGAAGCTTTCTTT.

The rearrangement uses TRBV7-7 and TRBJ2-5; no clear D. The CDR3 is made up of 13 amino acids. V dropped 5 bases and J dropped 3 bases, with 10 bases sitting between them. Germline values: CDR1 SSHAT, CDR2 FNYEAQ (reference sequence). CDR3: CASSPGREETQYF. CDR3 nucleotides: TGTGCCAGCAGCCCAGGAAGGGAAGAGACCCAGTACTTC.

This rearrangement joins TRBV9 to TRBJ1-3; the D gene is possibly TRBD1 (5 bases). CDR1 and CDR2 (germline): SGDLS, YYNGEE. Trimming stripped 3 bases from V and 4 bases from J, with 14 bases between. The CDR3 is made up of 15 amino acids. CDR3 in amino acids: CASSGKGLRGNTIYF. The CDR3 nucleotides read TGTGCCAGCAGCGGAAAGGGACTCAGAGGAAACACCATATATTTT.

V and J are TRBV4-1 and TRBJ2-7; D is possibly TRBD1 (5 bases). V was pared by 3 bases and J by 1 base, with 13 bases between. This CDR3 contains 15 residues. Germline lookup yields CDR1 MGHRA and CDR2 YSYEKL. CDR3 coding DNA: TGCGCCAGCAGCCAGATTCAGGGCTTATCCTACGAGCAGTACTTC. This gives the protein CASSQIQGLSYEQYF.

The gene calls are TRBV10-3 and TRBJ2-7, with 8 nucleotides matching TRBD1. Unmatched junction bases numbered 11, after V lost 6 bases and J lost 1 base. Germline V gives CDR1 ENHRY, CDR2 SYGVKD. The CDR3 length is 16 residues. CDR3 protein: CAIRKPGTGPSYEQYF. For the CDR3, the DNA is TGTGCCATCAGGAAACCCGGGACAGGACCTTCCTACGAGCAGTACTTC.

This clone was found once. This sequence joins TRBV7-6 and TRBJ2-2; D possibly uses TRBD1 or TRBD2 (5 bases each). V was trimmed by 5 bases and J by 4 bases, leaving 11 bases between them. Germline CDR1 is SGHVS and CDR2 is FNYEAQ. The CDR3 is made up of 14 amino acids. CDR3 sequence: CASSQFGGTGELFF. The CDR3 DNA is TGTGCCAGCAGCCAATTTGGGGGCACCGGGGAGCTGTTTTTT. The full variable domain, in which reference TRBV7-6 and TRBJ2-2 provide the parts outside the CDR3, is GAGVSQSPRYKVTKRGQDVALRCDPISGHVSLYWYRQALGQGPEFLTYFNYEAQQDKSGLPNDRFSAERPEGSISTLTIQRTEQRDSAMYRCASSQFGGTGELFFGEGSRLTVL.

This clone was detected only a few times. V and J are TRBV30 and TRBJ2-3; D gene unclear. Germline lookup yields CDR1 GTSNPN and CDR2 SVGIG (reference sequence). CDR3 length equals 11 residues. Trimming removed 1 base at V and 6 bases at J, with 5 bases between. CDR3 in amino acids: CAWSAGDTQYF. For the CDR3, the DNA is TGTGCCTGGAGTGCGGGTGATACGCAGTATTTT. Full variable domain (missing parts from reference TRBV30 and TRBJ2-3): SQTIHQWPATLVQPVGSPLSLECTVEGTSNPNLYWYRQAAGRGLQLLFYSVGIGQISSEVPQNLSASRPQDRQFILSSKKLLLSDSGFYLCAWSAGDTQYFGPGTRLTVL.

Notes on this clone: The sample contains more than one DNA sequence encoding this CDR3. The gene calls are TRBV19 and TRBJ2-1, with D possibly being TRBD2 (5 bases). V lost 1 base and J 4 bases, leaving 5 bases between the germline ends. The CDR3 contains 13 residues. Germline-derived CDR1 and CDR2 are LNHDA and SQIVND (reference sequence). CDR3 residues: CASSIGGYNEQFF. The CDR3 nucleotides read TGTGCCAGTAGTATAGGCGGGTACAATGAGCAGTTCTTC. Using reference TRBV19 and TRBJ2-1 for the parts outside the CDR3, the full variable domain is DGGITQSPKYLFRKEGQNVTLSCEQNLNHDAMYWYRQDPGQGLRLIYYSQIVNDFQKGDIAEGYSVSREKKESFPLTVTSAQKNPTAFYLCASSIGGYNEQFFGPGTRLTVL.

The chain joins TRBV10-1 to TRBJ2-1; D uncertain. Trimming took 6 bases from V and 10 from J, leaving 13 bases between them. Germline V CDR1 and CDR2: WNHNN, SYGVQD (reference sequence). This CDR3 is 12 amino acids long. CDR3 sequence: CASSWAPSEQFF. CDR3 nucleotide sequence: TGCGCCAGCAGCTGGGCCCCTTCCGAGCAGTTCTTC.